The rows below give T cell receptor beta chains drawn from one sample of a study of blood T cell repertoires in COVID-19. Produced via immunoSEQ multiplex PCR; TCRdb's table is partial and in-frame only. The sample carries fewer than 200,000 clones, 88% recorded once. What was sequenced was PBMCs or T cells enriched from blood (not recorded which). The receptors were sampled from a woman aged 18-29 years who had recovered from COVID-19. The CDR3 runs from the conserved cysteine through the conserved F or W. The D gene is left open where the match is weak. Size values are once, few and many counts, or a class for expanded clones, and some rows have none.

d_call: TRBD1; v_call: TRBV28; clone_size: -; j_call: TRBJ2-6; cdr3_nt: TGTGCCAGCATCTCACAGGGGAGTTCAGGGGCCAACGTCCTGACTTTC; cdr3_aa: CASISQGSSGANVLTF
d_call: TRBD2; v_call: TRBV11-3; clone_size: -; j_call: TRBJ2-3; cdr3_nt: TGTGCCAGCAGCTCTAGCGGGGGGGCCCGAGTCACAGATACGCAGTATTTT; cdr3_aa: CASSSSGGARVTDTQYF
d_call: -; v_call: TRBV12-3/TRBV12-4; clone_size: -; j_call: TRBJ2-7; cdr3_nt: TGTGCCAGCAGGGCAGTTTCCCACGAGCAGTACTTC; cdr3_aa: CASRAVSHEQYF
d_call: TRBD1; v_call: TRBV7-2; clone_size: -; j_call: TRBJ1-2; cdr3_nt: TGTGCCAGCAGCTTAAGGACAGGGTCCATCTATGGCTACACCTTC; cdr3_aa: CASSLRTGSIYGYTF
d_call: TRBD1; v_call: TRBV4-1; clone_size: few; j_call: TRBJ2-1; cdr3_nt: TGCGCCAGCAGCCCCGGACAGGGGTTTTCCTACAATGAGCAGTTCTTC; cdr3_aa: CASSPGQGFSYNEQFF
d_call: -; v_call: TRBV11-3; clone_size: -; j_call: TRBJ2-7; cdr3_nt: TGTGCCAGCAGCTCGCCGGGCTACGAGCAGTACTTC; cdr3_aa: CASSSPGYEQYF
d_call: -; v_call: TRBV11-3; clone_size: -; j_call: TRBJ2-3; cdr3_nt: TGTGCCAGCAGCTTTCTGCCGAGGGATACGCAGTATTTT; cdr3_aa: CASSFLPRDTQYF
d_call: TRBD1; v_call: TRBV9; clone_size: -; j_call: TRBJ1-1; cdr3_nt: TGTGCCAGCAGCTCTAACCTAGGGGGCGCAGAAGAAGCTTTCTTT; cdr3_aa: CASSSNLGGAEEAFF
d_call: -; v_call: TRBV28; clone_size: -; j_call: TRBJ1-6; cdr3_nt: TGTGCCACCGCCCCGGGTCCTCGGGCCCTCCACTTT; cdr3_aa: CATAPGPRALHF
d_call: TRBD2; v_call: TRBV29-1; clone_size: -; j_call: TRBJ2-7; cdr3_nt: TGCAGCGTGGGGCTTAGCGGGAGGAAGTACGAGCAGTACTTC; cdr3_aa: CSVGLSGRKYEQYF
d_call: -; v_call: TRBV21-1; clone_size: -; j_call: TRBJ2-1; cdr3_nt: TGTGCCAGCAGCAAGGGTGATGGAAACAGAACCTACAATGAGCAGTTCTTC; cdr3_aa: CASSKGDGNRTYNEQFF
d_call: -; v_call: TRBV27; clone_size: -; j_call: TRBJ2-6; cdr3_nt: TGTGCCAGCAGGTCAGTAGGGGCTGGGGCCAACGTCCTGACTTTC; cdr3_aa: CASRSVGAGANVLTF
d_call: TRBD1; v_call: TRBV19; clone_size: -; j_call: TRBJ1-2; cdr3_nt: TGTGCCAGTAGTAGCCGGGACAGGGGTAACTATGGCTACACCTTC; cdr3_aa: CASSSRDRGNYGYTF
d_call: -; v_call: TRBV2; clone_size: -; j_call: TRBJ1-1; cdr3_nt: TGTGCCAGCAGTGGACAGAAGAACACTGAAGCTTTCTTT; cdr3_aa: CASSGQKNTEAFF